This entry describes one T cell receptor beta chain. Its antigen remains unidentified. The data were taken from a study of graft-versus-host responses after intestinal transplantation. Looking at the study overall: The study gave all recipients anti-thymocyte globulin induction, then tacrolimus and steroids for 2 to 3 years.

Assay used: immunoSEQ multiplex PCR; TCRdb lists only in-frame clones, some missing. The sample lists roughly 64,000 clones, approximately 90% occurring once. The study, taken as a whole, reports: Detection of GvH clones occurred in recipient marrow, and some had their first appearance in ileum or blood.

Material: unstimulated CD8+ T cells sorted from spleen or lymph node cells, obtained before transplant. This clonotype was sampled from a human donor who was the organ donor for an intestinal transplant.

DNA for the CDR3: TGTGCCAGCAGCTGGCACGGGACAGCTGGCTACACCTTC. It specifies CASSWHGTAGYTF. The chain recombines TRBV5-6 with TRBJ1-2; 7 nucleotides line up with TRBD1. Germline loops: CDR1 SGHDT, CDR2 YYEEEE. The CDR3 covers 13 residues. V trimming: 3 bases; J trimming: 7 bases; junction bases outside the gene matches: 6. Supplemented by reference TRBV5-6 and TRBJ1-2, the full variable domain reads DAGVTQSPTHLIKTRGQQVTLRCSPKSGHDTVSWYQQALGQGPQFIFQYYEEEERQRGNFPDRFSGHQFPNYSSELNVNALLLGDSALYLCASSWHGTAGYTFGSGTRLTVV.